This TCR beta chain was captured in a study of T cell changes during pregnancy in multiple sclerosis. This table comes from immunoSEQ multiplex PCR, and its TCRdb copy is limited to in-frame clones, with some not included. The profile shows more than 40,000 clones, roughly 94% of them singletons. The ends were cut back, 1 base at V and 0 bases at J, with 4 bases in the middle. Germline V gene lookup returns CDR1 SEHNR and CDR2 FQNEAQ (reference sequence). This CDR3 comprises 14 residues. The TCR was taken from a female donor with multiple sclerosis, enrolled in a pregnancy study. The sequencing here drew on CD4+ T cells from peripheral blood mononuclear cells, taken in the second trimester of pregnancy. The rearrangement links TRBV7-9 to TRBJ1-3; unclear D gene. CDR3 nucleotide sequence: TGTGCCAGCAGCTTAGTCAGCTCTGGAAACACCATATATTTT. This encodes CASSLVSSGNTIYF.